Listed below are T cell receptor beta chains from one sample, sequenced in a study of cytomegalovirus exposure and HLA in healthy donors. Clones were read by immunoSEQ multiplex PCR, and TCRdb kept only the in-frame ones, dropping some. The repertoire holds around 88,000 clones, with 74% as singletons. The sample comprised PBMCs. These TCRs come from a male donor in good health and CMV-seronegative. CDR3s include the opening cysteine and the closing phenylalanine or tryptophan. The D gene is left open where the match is weak. For some rows the clone size is stated as once, few or many, or as a class when expanded; others skip it.

cdr3_nt	cdr3_aa	v_call	clone_size	j_call	d_call
TGTGCCAGCAGTTTATTAGGCCAGGGGGCGTTCGGCAATCAGCCCCAGCATTTT	CASSLLGQGAFGNQPQHF	TRBV28	NA	TRBJ1-5	TRBD1
TGCAGCGTTGAACCCCGAACTAGCGGGCCCGGAGATACGCAGTATTTT	CSVEPRTSGPGDTQYF	TRBV29-1	NA	TRBJ2-3	TRBD2
TGTGCCAGTAGTATTAACATAGACAGGGCAAGCAATCAGCCCCAGCATTTT	CASSINIDRASNQPQHF	TRBV19	NA	TRBJ1-5	TRBD1
TGTGCCAGCAGGACTAGCGGCCGCTACGAGCAGTACTTC	CASRTSGRYEQYF	TRBV27	NA	TRBJ2-7	TRBD2
TGTGCCAGCAGCTTACTACAGGGGTCTAGGGAGACCCAGTACTTC	CASSLLQGSRETQYF	TRBV5-6	NA	TRBJ2-5	TRBD1
TGCGCCAGCAGCCACTTCCCTTTACAGGGATCCACTAGCACAGATACGCAGTATTTT	CASSHFPLQGSTSTDTQYF	TRBV5-1	once	TRBJ2-3	NA
TGCGCCAGCAGCCAAGATCGGCTAGCGGGACCAAACAATGAGCAGTTCTTC	CASSQDRLAGPNNEQFF	TRBV4-1	few	TRBJ2-1	TRBD2
TGTGCCAGTCGACAGGGGATACCTCCCTACGAGCAGTACTTC	CASRQGIPPYEQYF	TRBV2	NA	TRBJ2-7	TRBD1
TGTGCCAGCGGGGCCTCTTCGTATGGCTACACCTTC	CASGASSYGYTF	TRBV7-9	NA	TRBJ1-2	NA
TGTGCCAGCAATCGCGACAGGGCGGCGGATACGCAGTATTTT	CASNRDRAADTQYF	TRBV6-1	NA	TRBJ2-3	TRBD1
TGTGCCAGCAGTCGGGACAGGCGATTGGAGGAGCAGTACTTC	CASSRDRRLEEQYF	TRBV6-5	NA	TRBJ2-7	TRBD1
TGTGCCACCAGCAGAGATGGGCTAGCGGGCCGCACAGATACGCAGTATTTT	CATSRDGLAGRTDTQYF	TRBV15	NA	TRBJ2-3	TRBD2
TGTGCCAGCAGCGAGGGGACAGGGGCCCATCAGCCCCAGCATTTT	CASSEGTGAHQPQHF	TRBV7-9	NA	TRBJ1-5	TRBD1
TGCGCCAGCAGCGGAGGGACTCGTTGGGAGACCCAGTACTTC	CASSGGTRWETQYF	TRBV5-1	once	TRBJ2-5	NA
TGCAGCGTTGCAGGGGGACAGGGCTCGTACGAGCAGTACTTC	CSVAGGQGSYEQYF	TRBV29-1	few	TRBJ2-7	TRBD1
TGTGCCATCAGGACTTCTGGGGCCAACGTCCTGACTTTC	CAIRTSGANVLTF	TRBV28	few	TRBJ2-6	NA
TGTGCCAGCAGCTTAGGGGACAGCCATGTCACTAACTATGGCTACACCTTC	CASSLGDSHVTNYGYTF	TRBV13	NA	TRBJ1-2	NA
TGTGCCAGTAGTCCACACTTAGCCACGAACACTGAAGCTTTCTTT	CASSPHLATNTEAFF	TRBV19	NA	TRBJ1-1	NA
TGTGCCAGCAGTAGGAGAGAAGGCGCACCTCTATACTTC	CASSRREGAPLYF	TRBV6-5	NA	TRBJ2-4	NA
TGTGCCACCAGCAGATCCTCAGGTACTCAGTACTTC	CATSRSSGTQYF	TRBV15	NA	TRBJ2-4	NA
TGTGCCAGCAGCGTATTTGACAGGCTTCCCAATGAAAAACTGTTTTTT	CASSVFDRLPNEKLFF	TRBV9	NA	TRBJ1-4	NA
TGCAGCGTTGAATCGGACAGGGTGAACACTGAAGCTTTCTTT	CSVESDRVNTEAFF	TRBV29-1	NA	TRBJ1-1	TRBD1
TGTGCCAGCAGCCCCAGACAGGCAACTAATGAAAAACTGTTTTTT	CASSPRQATNEKLFF	TRBV7-9	NA	TRBJ1-4	NA
TGCGCCAGCAGCCAAGGACTAGCGAAATATTCCTACGAGCAGTACTTC	CASSQGLAKYSYEQYF	TRBV4-1	NA	TRBJ2-7	TRBD2
TGCGCCAGCAGTGAGGACCAAACAGGGGCTACCTCCTACGAGCAGTACTTC	CASSEDQTGATSYEQYF	TRBV10-2	NA	TRBJ2-7	TRBD1
TGTGCCAGCAGCTTGGCGGGTCGTGGGACAGGGCTGGACGAGCAGTACTTC	CASSLAGRGTGLDEQYF	TRBV7-6	NA	TRBJ2-7	TRBD1
TGTGCCAGCAGCCCTAATCCGGGACTAGCGCGAGGGAATCCCGCAGGAACAGATACGCAGTATTTT	CASSPNPGLARGNPAGTDTQYF	TRBV21-1	once	TRBJ2-3	NA
TGTGCCAGCAGCAGACAGGGGACGAGGGAAAAACTGTTTTTT	CASSRQGTREKLFF	TRBV9	NA	TRBJ1-4	TRBD1
TGTGCCATCAGTGTAGCGGTGTTCACAGATACGCAGTATTTT	CAISVAVFTDTQYF	TRBV10-3	NA	TRBJ2-3	NA
TGTGCCAGCAGTGCGTGGACAGGGAGCTACGAGCAGTACTTC	CASSAWTGSYEQYF	TRBV6-1	NA	TRBJ2-7	TRBD1
TGTGCCTGGAGCTTCGCTGGGGGGGAAAATGAAAAACTGTTTTTT	CAWSFAGGENEKLFF	TRBV30	NA	TRBJ1-4	NA
TGTGCCAGCAGCCAAGGGGCGTTCAGCACAGATACGCAGTATTTT	CASSQGAFSTDTQYF	TRBV11-2	few	TRBJ2-3	NA
TGTGCCAGCAGCTTAAACAGGGAAGAGACCCAGTACTTC	CASSLNREETQYF	TRBV7-9	NA	TRBJ2-5	NA
TGTGCCACCAGCGGAGGGATACAGGGTTTGCATCAGCCCCAGCATTTT	CATSGGIQGLHQPQHF	TRBV15	NA	TRBJ1-5	NA
TGTGCCAGCAGTGAAAATACAGGGTCTGGAAACACCATATATTTT	CASSENTGSGNTIYF	TRBV2	once	TRBJ1-3	NA
TGTGCCAGCTCACCACTCGGGACAGGGGGAGACACCTACGAGCAGTACTTC	CASSPLGTGGDTYEQYF	TRBV18	NA	TRBJ2-7	TRBD1
TGTGCCAGCAGTTACTCGGGACACAATGAAAAACTGTTTTTT	CASSYSGHNEKLFF	TRBV6-5	few	TRBJ1-4	NA